This is a list of T cell receptor beta chains from one sample in a study of cytomegalovirus exposure and HLA in healthy donors. The repertoire was sequenced with immunoSEQ multiplex PCR; TCRdb's copy has only in-frame clones and lacks some. The sample records some 170,000 clones, about four fifths being singletons. The specimen was PBMCs. Receptors were obtained from a girl between 10 and 17 years old in good health and CMV-seropositive. Each CDR3 is given with its conserved first and last residue. A D gene is named only where the DNA matches it firmly. Size values are once, few and many counts, or a class for expanded clones, and some rows have none.

TRBJ2-2 TRBV9 NA NA CASTSTGELFF TGTGCCAGCACGAGCACCGGGGAGCTGTTTTTT
TRBJ2-3 TRBV4-2 NA NA CASSQDGGLPSDTQYF TGTGCCAGCAGCCAAGACGGGGGACTCCCTTCGGATACGCAGTATTTT
TRBJ1-1 TRBV19 NA TRBD1 CASSRGQGATEAFF TGTGCCAGTAGTAGGGGACAGGGGGCAACTGAAGCTTTCTTT
TRBJ1-5 TRBV29-1 NA NA CSVAVTGNSRAGQPQHF TGCAGCGTTGCTGTGACAGGAAACTCCAGAGCCGGCCAGCCCCAGCATTTT
TRBJ2-7 TRBV4-1 NA NA CASSQDPGKSYEQYF TGCGCCAGCAGCCAAGATCCCGGGAAGAGCTACGAGCAGTACTTC
TRBJ2-7 TRBV10-3 NA NA CAISGQRGTYEQYF TGTGCCATCAGTGGACAGAGAGGCACCTACGAGCAGTACTTC
TRBJ2-2 TRBV7-6 once TRBD2 CASSSLTSGRAKAGELFF TGTGCCAGCAGCTCCCTGACTAGCGGGAGGGCCAAGGCCGGGGAGCTGTTTTTT
TRBJ2-7 TRBV7-9 NA NA CASSLAAGGPPYEQYF TGTGCCAGCAGCTTAGCAGCAGGGGGGCCACCCTACGAGCAGTACTTC
TRBJ2-7 TRBV5-1 NA TRBD1 CASSLRDRVREPPYEQYF TGCGCCAGCAGCCTCCGGGACAGGGTTCGAGAGCCTCCCTACGAGCAGTACTTC
TRBJ2-6 TRBV28 NA NA CASRLGAANVLTF TGTGCCAGCCGACTTGGCGCGGCCAACGTCCTGACTTTC
TRBJ2-2 TRBV5-1 NA NA CASSLVSGDYANTGELFF TGCGCCAGCAGCTTGGTTTCAGGCGACTACGCGAACACCGGGGAGCTGTTTTTT
TRBJ2-7 TRBV28 NA NA CASRSSVYEQYF TGTGCCAGCAGATCTTCAGTTTACGAGCAGTACTTC
TRBJ2-1 TRBV5-4 NA TRBD1 CASSLLLTLNRDRIHNEQFF TGTGCCAGCAGCTTGCTCCTTACCCTCAACCGGGACAGGATACACAATGAGCAGTTCTTC
TRBJ2-1 TRBV25-1 few TRBD2 CASSLSSGSGPYNEQFF TGTGCCAGCAGTTTGTCTAGCGGGAGTGGCCCCTACAATGAGCAGTTCTTC
TRBJ2-1 TRBV7-8 NA NA CASTLGRLAGRVSYNEQFF TGTGCCAGCACCTTAGGTCGCCTGGCGGGGCGTGTCTCCTACAATGAGCAGTTCTTC
TRBJ1-2 TRBV7-9 NA NA CASSLARGGYTF TGTGCCAGCAGCTTAGCGCGGGGGGGCTACACCTTC
TRBJ2-3 TRBV28 NA NA CASSLGGVADTQYF TGTGCCAGCAGTTTGGGGGGAGTGGCAGATACGCAGTATTTT
TRBJ1-2 TRBV7-2 NA TRBD1 CASSPTGQGYGYTF TGTGCCAGCAGCCCGACGGGACAGGGCTATGGCTACACCTTC
TRBJ2-2 TRBV27 NA NA CASSFNTGELFF TGTGCCAGCAGTTTCAATACCGGGGAGCTGTTTTTT
TRBJ1-4 TRBV7-2 NA TRBD1 CASSSPGQGWEKLFF TGTGCCAGCAGCTCCCCGGGACAGGGATGGGAAAAACTGTTTTTT
TRBJ2-3 TRBV29-1 NA NA CSAASTWRMRPDTQYF TGCAGCGCCGCCTCTACCTGGCGGATGAGACCAGATACGCAGTATTTT
TRBJ1-4 TRBV30 NA NA CAWMTDSATNEKLFF TGTGCCTGGATGACTGACAGTGCAACTAATGAAAAACTGTTTTTT
TRBJ2-4 TRBV11-2 NA NA CASSLDQVLSGTTKNIQYF TGTGCCAGCAGCTTAGATCAAGTCCTGTCGGGGACAACCAAAAACATTCAGTACTTC
TRBJ1-2 TRBV6-5 few NA CASSEGGEIYGYTF TGTGCCAGCAGCGAAGGAGGAGAAATCTATGGCTACACCTTC
TRBJ2-5 TRBV30 few NA CAWGGSVKETQYF TGTGCCTGGGGCGGATCTGTTAAAGAGACCCAGTACTTC
TRBJ1-5 TRBV27 NA NA CASRDTWGDSNQPQHF TGTGCCAGTCGGGACACCTGGGGTGATAGCAATCAGCCCCAGCATTTT
TRBJ1-1 TRBV2 NA NA CASSPGWGEAFF TGTGCCAGCAGTCCAGGGTGGGGTGAAGCTTTCTTT
TRBJ2-7 TRBV28 NA NA CASRNRVFHEQYF TGTGCCAGCAGAAACAGGGTATTCCACGAGCAGTACTTC
TRBJ2-7 TRBV28 NA NA CASSSSWAPSYEQYF TGTGCCAGCAGTTCCTCCTGGGCACCCTCCTACGAGCAGTACTTC
TRBJ1-6 TRBV11-3 NA TRBD1 CASSLYSRDSTNSPLHF TGTGCCAGCAGCTTATATTCCCGGGACAGTACAAATTCACCCCTCCACTTT
TRBJ1-1 TRBV7-9 NA TRBD1 CASSSLDRGNTEAFF TGTGCCAGCAGTTCACTCGACAGGGGGAACACTGAAGCTTTCTTT
TRBJ1-2 TRBV4-3 NA TRBD1 CASRQDRGPYGYTF TGCGCCAGCAGACAGGACAGGGGCCCTTATGGCTACACCTTC
TRBJ2-7 TRBV9 NA NA CASSSTESYEQYF TGTGCCAGCAGCTCAACGGAGTCCTACGAGCAGTACTTC
TRBJ1-3 TRBV6-1 NA TRBD1 CASHHTGEAGNTIYF TGTGCCAGCCACCATACAGGGGAAGCGGGAAACACCATATATTTT
TRBJ1-2 TRBV10-1 few NA CASSEFINYGYTF TGCGCCAGCAGTGAGTTTATTAACTATGGCTACACCTTC
TRBJ1-1 TRBV30 NA TRBD1 CAWNFGTGDGTEAFF TGTGCCTGGAATTTCGGGACAGGGGATGGGACTGAAGCTTTCTTT
TRBJ2-7 TRBV20-1 NA NA CSARAAELPYF TGCAGTGCTAGAGCCGCCGAGTTGCCGTACTTC
TRBJ2-7 TRBV23-1 NA TRBD1 CASNHGGQGRLQYF TGCGCCAGCAACCACGGGGGACAGGGTCGGCTTCAGTACTTC
TRBJ2-7 TRBV4-2 NA NA CASSQGPIGDTYSYEQYF TGTGCCAGCAGCCAAGGCCCCATCGGGGACACCTACTCCTACGAGCAGTACTTC
TRBJ2-1 TRBV27 NA NA CASRIWDSHNEQFF TGTGCCAGCAGGATTTGGGACTCCCACAATGAGCAGTTCTTC
TRBJ1-3 TRBV28 NA NA CASSLQPDSALFSGNTIYF TGTGCCAGCAGTTTACAACCGGACAGCGCCCTCTTCTCTGGAAACACCATATATTTT
TRBJ1-5 TRBV19 once NA CASSISAAHSNQPQHF TGTGCCAGTAGTATCTCGGCAGCGCATAGCAATCAGCCCCAGCATTTT
TRBJ2-5 TRBV7-7 NA TRBD1 CASSLAGPGTGEETQYF TGTGCTAGCAGCTTAGCGGGTCCTGGGACAGGGGAAGAGACCCAGTACTTC
TRBJ2-7 TRBV30 NA TRBD1 CAWSTGTGYYEQYF TGTGCCTGGAGTACCGGGACAGGGTACTACGAGCAGTACTTC
TRBJ2-4 TRBV5-1 NA NA CASSLASSRFENIQYF TGCGCCAGCAGCTTGGCGTCTAGCAGATTTGAAAACATTCAGTACTTC
TRBJ2-1 TRBV6-4 NA TRBD1 CASSMTGGYDEQFF TGTGCCAGCAGTATGACAGGGGGTTATGATGAGCAGTTCTTC